The rows below give T cell receptor beta chains drawn from one sample of a study of shared clonotypes between healthy human individuals. Assay: immunoSEQ multiplex PCR; the TCRdb copy retains only in-frame clones and omits some. The sample records about 490,000 clones, less than 80% being singletons. Sequencing input: PBMCs. These TCRs come from a woman between 40 and 55 years old in good health. Some clones in this sample may be carry-over from other donors' samples. Each CDR3 is given with its conserved first and last residue. D genes are given only for firm matches. The size entry is marked missing in some rows and otherwise reads once, few, many or a size class.

j_call	d_call	clone_size	v_call	cdr3_nt	cdr3_aa
TRBJ2-5	.	.	TRBV4-3	TGCGCCAGCAGCCAAGGCCAGGGATACCAAGAGACCCAGTACTTC	CASSQGQGYQETQYF
TRBJ2-7	.	.	TRBV7-8	TGTGCCAGCACCTCCTTGGAGGGGGGGTGGTACGAGCAGTACTTC	CASTSLEGGWYEQYF
TRBJ2-1	TRBD2	.	TRBV11-2	TGTGCCAGCAGCTCTGGGGCTAGCGGGCGGAATGAGCAGTTCTTC	CASSSGASGRNEQFF
TRBJ1-1	.	.	TRBV4-2	TGTGCCAGCAGCCAGTATGGTGAAGCTTTCTTT	CASSQYGEAFF
TRBJ2-7	.	many	TRBV28	TGTGCCAGCAGTTTAGGGGGCCTGACCTACGAGCAGTACTTC	CASSLGGLTYEQYF
TRBJ2-1	TRBD2	.	TRBV6-5	TGTGCCAGCAGTTTCCTAGGACTAGTCGGAAAACAGTTCTTC	CASSFLGLVGKQFF
TRBJ2-2	.	.	TRBV28	TGTGCCAGCAGTTTATGGTCCAGCTCGGGCGGGGAGCTGTTTTTT	CASSLWSSSGGELFF
TRBJ2-3	.	.	TRBV6-6	TGTGCCAGCAGTGGGGGGAGCCTCACAGATACGCAGTATTTT	CASSGGSLTDTQYF
TRBJ2-1	TRBD1	few	TRBV7-3	TGTGCCAGCAGCTTAGTCGGGACAGGGGGTGACAATGAGCAGTTCTTC	CASSLVGTGGDNEQFF
TRBJ1-1	.	.	TRBV5-4	TGTGCCAGCAGCTTGGCCGGGGGGAACACTGAAGCTTTCTTT	CASSLAGGNTEAFF
TRBJ1-2	.	.	TRBV18	TGTGCCAGCTCGCCCCCTCACGACAGAGCCCACGTGGTGGGCTACACCTTC	CASSPPHDRAHVVGYTF
TRBJ2-1	.	.	TRBV7-9	TGTGCCAGCAGCTTAGTTGCCGGCAATGAGCAGTTCTTC	CASSLVAGNEQFF
TRBJ2-2	.	medium-sized	TRBV6-4	TGTGCCAGCACCCGCACAGGGGGGGACACCGGGGAGCTGTTTTTT	CASTRTGGDTGELFF
TRBJ1-2	.	.	TRBV11-2	TGTGCCAGCAGCTTGGTAGGGGGAGGGGCGGTCTATGGCTACACCTTC	CASSLVGGGAVYGYTF